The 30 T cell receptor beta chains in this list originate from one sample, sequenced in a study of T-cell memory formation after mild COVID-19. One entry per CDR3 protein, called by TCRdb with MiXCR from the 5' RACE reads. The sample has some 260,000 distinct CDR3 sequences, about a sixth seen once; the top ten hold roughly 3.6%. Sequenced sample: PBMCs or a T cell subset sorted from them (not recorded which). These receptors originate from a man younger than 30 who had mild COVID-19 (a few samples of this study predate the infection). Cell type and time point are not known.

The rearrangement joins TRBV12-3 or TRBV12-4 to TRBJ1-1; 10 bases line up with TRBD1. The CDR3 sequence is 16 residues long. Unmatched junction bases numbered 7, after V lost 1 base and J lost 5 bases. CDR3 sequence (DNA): TGTGCCAGCAGTTTAGGGGGACAGGGGACGCCGACTGAAGCTTTCTTT. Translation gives CASSLGGQGTPTEAFF.

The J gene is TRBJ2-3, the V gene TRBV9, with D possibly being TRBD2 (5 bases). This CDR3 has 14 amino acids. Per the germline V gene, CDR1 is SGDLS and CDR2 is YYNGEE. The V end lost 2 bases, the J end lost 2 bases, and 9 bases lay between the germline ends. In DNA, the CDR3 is TGTGCCAGCAGCGTCACGGGATTCACAGATACGCAGTATTTT. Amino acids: CASSVTGFTDTQYF. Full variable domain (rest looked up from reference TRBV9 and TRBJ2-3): DSGVTQTPKHLITATGQRVTLRCSPRSGDLSVYWYQQSLDQGLQFLIQYYNGEERAKGNILERFSAQQFPDLHSELNLSSLELGDSALYFCASSVTGFTDTQYFGPGTRLTVL.

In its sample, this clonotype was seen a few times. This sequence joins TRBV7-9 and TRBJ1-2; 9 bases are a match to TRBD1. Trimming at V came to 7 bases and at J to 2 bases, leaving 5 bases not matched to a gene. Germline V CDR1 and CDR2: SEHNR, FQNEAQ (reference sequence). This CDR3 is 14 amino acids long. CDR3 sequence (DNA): TGTGCCAGCAACTTCGGGACAGGGAACTATGGCTACACCTTC. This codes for CASNFGTGNYGYTF. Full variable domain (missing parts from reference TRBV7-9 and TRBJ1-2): DTGVSQNPRHKITKRGQNVTFRCDPISEHNRLYWYRQTLGQGPEFLTYFQNEAQLEKSRLLSDRFSAERPKGSFSTLEIQRTEQGDSAMYLCASNFGTGNYGYTFGSGTRLTVV.

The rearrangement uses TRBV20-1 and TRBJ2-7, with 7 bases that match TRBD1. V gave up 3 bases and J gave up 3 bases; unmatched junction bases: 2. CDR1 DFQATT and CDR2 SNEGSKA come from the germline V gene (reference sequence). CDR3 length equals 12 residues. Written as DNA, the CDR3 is TGCAGTGCTAGTGACAGGGTCTACGAGCAGTACTTC. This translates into CSASDRVYEQYF.

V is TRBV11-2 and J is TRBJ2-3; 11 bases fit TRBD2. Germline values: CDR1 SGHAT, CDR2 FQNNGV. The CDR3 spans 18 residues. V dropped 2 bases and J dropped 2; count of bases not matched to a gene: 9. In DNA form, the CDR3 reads TGTGCCAGCAGCTTATGGCTAGCGGGGGGCCCATCCACAGATACGCAGTATTTT. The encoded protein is CASSLWLAGGPSTDTQYF.

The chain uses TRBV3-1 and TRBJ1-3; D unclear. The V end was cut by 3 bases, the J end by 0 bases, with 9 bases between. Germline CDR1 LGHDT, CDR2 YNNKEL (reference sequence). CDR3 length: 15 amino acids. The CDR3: CASSHGLHSGNTIYF. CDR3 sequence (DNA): TGTGCCAGCAGCCACGGGTTGCACTCTGGAAACACCATATATTTT.

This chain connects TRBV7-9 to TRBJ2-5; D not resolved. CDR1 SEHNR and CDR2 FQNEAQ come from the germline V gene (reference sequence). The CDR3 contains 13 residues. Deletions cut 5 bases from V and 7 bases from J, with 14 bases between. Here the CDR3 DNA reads TGTGCCAGCAGCCCCTCTACTGTGAGGACCCAGTACTTC. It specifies CASSPSTVRTQYF.

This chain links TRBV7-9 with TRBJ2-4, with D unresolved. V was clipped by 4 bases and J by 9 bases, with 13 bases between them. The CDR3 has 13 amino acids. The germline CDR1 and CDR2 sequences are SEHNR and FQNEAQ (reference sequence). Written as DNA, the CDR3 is TGTGCCAGCAGCTCTCTCCGGGTGGGCATTCAGTACTTC. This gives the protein CASSSLRVGIQYF.

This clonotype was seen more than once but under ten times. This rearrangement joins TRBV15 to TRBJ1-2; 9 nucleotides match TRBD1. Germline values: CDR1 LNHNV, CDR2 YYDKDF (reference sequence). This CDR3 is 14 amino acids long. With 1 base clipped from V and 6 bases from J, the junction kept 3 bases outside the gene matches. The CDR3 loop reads CATSRGGTGNGYTF. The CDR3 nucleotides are TGTGCCACCAGCAGAGGGGGGACAGGGAATGGCTACACCTTC.

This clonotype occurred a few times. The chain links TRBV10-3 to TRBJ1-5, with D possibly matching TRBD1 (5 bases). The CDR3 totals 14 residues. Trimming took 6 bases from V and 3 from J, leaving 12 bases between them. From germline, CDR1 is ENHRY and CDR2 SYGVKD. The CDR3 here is CAIRGPGNNQPQHF. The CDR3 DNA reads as TGTGCCATCAGGGGGCCGGGGAACAATCAGCCCCAGCATTTT.

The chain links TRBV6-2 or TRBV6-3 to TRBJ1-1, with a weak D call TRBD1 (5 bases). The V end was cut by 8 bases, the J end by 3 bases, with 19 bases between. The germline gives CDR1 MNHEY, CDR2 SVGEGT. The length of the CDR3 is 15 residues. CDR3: CASLPRRDLYTEAFF. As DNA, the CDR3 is TGTGCCAGCCTCCCACGCCGGGACCTCTACACTGAAGCTTTCTTT.

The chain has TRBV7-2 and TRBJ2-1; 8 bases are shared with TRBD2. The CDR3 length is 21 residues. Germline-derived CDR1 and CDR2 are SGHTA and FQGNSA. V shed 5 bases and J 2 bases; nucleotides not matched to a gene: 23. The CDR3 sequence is CASSRPSPPLGRGGPYNEQFF. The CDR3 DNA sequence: TGTGCCAGCAGCCGACCCTCTCCCCCACTGGGCCGGGGGGGCCCCTACAATGAGCAGTTCTTC.

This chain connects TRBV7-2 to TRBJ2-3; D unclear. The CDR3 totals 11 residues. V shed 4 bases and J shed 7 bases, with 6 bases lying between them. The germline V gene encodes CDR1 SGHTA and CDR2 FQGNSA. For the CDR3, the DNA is TGTGCCAGCAGCTCGCAGAATACGCAGTATTTT. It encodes CASSSQNTQYF.

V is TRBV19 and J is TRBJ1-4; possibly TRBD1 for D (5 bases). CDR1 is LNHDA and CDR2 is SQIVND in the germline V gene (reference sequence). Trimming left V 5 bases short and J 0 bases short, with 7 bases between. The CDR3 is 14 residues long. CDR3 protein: CASSRQSTNEKLFF. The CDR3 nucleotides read TGTGCCAGTAGTCGACAGTCAACTAATGAAAAACTGTTTTTT.

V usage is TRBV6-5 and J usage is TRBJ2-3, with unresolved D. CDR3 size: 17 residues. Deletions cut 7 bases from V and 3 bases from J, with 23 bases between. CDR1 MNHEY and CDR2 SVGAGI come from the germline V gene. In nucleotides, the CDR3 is TGTGCCAGCAAATCCCGGCCGGGTCAGCACGAGACAGATACGCAGTATTTT. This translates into CASKSRPGQHETDTQYF.

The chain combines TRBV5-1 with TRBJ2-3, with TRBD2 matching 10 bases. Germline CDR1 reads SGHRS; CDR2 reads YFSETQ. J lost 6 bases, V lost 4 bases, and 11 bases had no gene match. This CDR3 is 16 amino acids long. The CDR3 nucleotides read TGCGCCAGCAGCCTGAGGGGAGCGGGGGGGCAGGATACGCAGTATTTT. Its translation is CASSLRGAGGQDTQYF.

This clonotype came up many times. In DNA, the CDR3 is TGTGCCAGCAGTTATCCGGGACTAGGTGGGGTGAATGAGCAGTTCTTC. Translation gives CASSYPGLGGVNEQFF. The chain has TRBV2 and TRBJ2-1, with TRBD2 matching over 8 bases. The CDR3 spans 16 residues. The germline gives CDR1 SNHLY, CDR2 FYNNEI. J lost 7 bases, V lost 5 bases, and 13 bases had no gene match.

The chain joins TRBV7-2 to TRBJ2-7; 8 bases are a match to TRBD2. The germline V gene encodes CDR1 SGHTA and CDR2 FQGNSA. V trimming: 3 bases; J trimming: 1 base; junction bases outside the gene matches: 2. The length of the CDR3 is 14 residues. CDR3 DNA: TGTGCCAGCAGCTTCCGGGGGGGGTCCTACGAGCAGTACGTC. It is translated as CASSFRGGSYEQYV.

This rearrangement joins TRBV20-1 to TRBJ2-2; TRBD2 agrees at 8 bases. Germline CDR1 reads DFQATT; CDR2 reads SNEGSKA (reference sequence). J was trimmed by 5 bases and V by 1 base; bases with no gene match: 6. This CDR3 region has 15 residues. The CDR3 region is CSARVRGGRTGELFF. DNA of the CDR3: TGCAGTGCTAGAGTTCGGGGGGGGCGGACCGGGGAGCTGTTTTTT.

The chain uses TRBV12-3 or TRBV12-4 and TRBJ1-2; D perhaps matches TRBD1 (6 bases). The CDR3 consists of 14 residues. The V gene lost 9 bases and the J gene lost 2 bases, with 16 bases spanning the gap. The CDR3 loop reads CASLGFDRNYGYTF. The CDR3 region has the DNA TGTGCCAGTCTAGGATTTGACAGGAACTATGGCTACACCTTC.

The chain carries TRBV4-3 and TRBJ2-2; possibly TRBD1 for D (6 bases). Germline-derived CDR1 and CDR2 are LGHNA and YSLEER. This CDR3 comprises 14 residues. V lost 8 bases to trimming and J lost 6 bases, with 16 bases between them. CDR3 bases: TGCGCCAGCGCGCAGAGTTCAGGGGCCGGGGAGCTGTTTTTT. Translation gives CASAQSSGAGELFF.

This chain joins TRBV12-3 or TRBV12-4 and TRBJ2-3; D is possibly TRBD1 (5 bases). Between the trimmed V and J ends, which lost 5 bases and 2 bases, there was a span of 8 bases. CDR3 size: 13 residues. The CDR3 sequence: CASSDRNTDTQYF. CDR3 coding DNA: TGTGCCAGCAGTGACAGAAACACAGATACGCAGTATTTT.

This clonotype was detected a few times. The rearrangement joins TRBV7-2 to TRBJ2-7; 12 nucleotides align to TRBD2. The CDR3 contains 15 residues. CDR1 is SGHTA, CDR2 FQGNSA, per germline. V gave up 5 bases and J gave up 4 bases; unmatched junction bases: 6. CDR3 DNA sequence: TGTGCCAGCAGCGGCCGACTAGCGGGGGCGTACGAGCAGTACTTC. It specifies CASSGRLAGAYEQYF.

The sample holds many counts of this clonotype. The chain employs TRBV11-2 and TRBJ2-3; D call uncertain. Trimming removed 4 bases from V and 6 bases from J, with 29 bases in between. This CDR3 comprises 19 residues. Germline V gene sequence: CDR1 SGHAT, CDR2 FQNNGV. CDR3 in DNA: TGTGCCAGCAGCTCTCCCTCCCGTTACCGCGTTTTATCTATGGATACGCAGTATTTT. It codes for CASSSPSRYRVLSMDTQYF.

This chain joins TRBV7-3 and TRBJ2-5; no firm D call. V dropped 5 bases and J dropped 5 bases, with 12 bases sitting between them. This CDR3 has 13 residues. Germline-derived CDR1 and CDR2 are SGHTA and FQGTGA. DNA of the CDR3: TGTGCCAGCAGCCCCTTGGGTAGCGAGACCCAGTACTTC. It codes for CASSPLGSETQYF.

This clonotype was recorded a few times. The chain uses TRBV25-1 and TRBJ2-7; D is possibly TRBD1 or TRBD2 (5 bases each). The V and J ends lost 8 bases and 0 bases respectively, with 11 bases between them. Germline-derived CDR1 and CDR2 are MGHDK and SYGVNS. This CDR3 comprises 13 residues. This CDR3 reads CASGGTSSYEQYF. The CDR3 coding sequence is TGTGCCAGCGGGGGTACAAGCTCCTACGAGCAGTACTTC.

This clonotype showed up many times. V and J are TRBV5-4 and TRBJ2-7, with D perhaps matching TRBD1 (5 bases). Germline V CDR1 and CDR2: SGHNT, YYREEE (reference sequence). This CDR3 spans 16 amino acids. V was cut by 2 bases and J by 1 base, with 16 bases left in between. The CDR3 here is CASSFGFDSPSYEQYF. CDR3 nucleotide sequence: TGTGCCAGCAGCTTTGGGTTTGACAGCCCATCCTACGAGCAGTACTTC.

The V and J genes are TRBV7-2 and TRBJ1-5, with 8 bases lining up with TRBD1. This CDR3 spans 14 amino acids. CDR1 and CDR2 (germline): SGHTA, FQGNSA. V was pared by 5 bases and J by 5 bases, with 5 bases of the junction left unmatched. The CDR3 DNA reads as TGTGCCAGCAGCCCAGGGGGCGTGGATCAGCCCCAGCATTTT. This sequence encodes CASSPGGVDQPQHF.

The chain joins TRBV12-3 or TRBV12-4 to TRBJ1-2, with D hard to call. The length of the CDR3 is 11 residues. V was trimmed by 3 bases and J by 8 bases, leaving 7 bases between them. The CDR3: CASSFQQGYTF. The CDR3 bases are TGTGCCAGCAGTTTTCAACAAGGCTACACCTTC.

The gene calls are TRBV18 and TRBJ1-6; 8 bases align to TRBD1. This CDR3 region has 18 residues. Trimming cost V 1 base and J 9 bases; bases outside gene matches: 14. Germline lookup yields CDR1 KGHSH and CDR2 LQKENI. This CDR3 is CASSPRMGQANVGSPLHF. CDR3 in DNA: TGTGCCAGCTCACCACGAATGGGACAGGCTAACGTGGGTTCACCCCTCCACTTT.